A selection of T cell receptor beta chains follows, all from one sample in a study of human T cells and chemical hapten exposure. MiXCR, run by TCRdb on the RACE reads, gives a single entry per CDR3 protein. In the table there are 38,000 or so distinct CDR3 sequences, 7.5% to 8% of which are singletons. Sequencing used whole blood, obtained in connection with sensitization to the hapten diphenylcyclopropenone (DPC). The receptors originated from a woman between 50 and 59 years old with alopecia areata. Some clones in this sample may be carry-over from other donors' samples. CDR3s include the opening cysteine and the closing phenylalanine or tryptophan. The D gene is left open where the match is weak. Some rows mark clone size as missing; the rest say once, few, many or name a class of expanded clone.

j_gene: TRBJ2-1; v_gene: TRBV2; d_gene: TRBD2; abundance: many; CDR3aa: CASSLAGFSYNEQFF; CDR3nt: TGTGCCAGCAGCCTAGCGGGGTTCTCCTACAATGAGCAGTTCTTC
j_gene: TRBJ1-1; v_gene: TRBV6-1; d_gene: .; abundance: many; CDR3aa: CASSEALEAFF; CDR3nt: TGTGCCAGCAGTGAAGCACTTGAAGCTTTCTTT
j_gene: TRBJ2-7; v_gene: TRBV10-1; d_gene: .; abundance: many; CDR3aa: CASSAGSDHEQYF; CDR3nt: TGCGCCAGCAGTGCTGGGAGCGACCACGAGCAGTACTTC
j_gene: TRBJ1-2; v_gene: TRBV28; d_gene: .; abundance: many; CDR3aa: CASSFKTRYGYTF; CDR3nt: TGTGCCAGCAGTTTTAAGACGCGTTATGGCTACACCTTC
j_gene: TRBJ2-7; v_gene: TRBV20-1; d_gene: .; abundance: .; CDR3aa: CSARDQVEQYF; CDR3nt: TGCAGTGCTAGAGATCAAGTCGAGCAGTACTTC
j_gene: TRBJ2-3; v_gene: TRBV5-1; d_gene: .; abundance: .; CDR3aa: CASSLIVSLQRATDTQYF; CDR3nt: TGCGCCAGCAGCCTAATCGTCTCTTTACAGCGGGCCACAGATACGCAGTATTTT
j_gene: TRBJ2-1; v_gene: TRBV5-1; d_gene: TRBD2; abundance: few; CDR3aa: CASSYLSSGRSNEQFF; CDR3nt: TGCGCCAGCAGCTACCTTTCGAGCGGGAGGAGTAATGAGCAGTTCTTC
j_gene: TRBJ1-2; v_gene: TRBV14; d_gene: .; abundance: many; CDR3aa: CASSQDPRTKDGYTF; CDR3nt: TGTGCCAGCAGCCAAGATCCCAGGACAAAGGATGGCTACACCTTC
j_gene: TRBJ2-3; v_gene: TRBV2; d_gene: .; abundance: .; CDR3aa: CASRSRSDTQYF; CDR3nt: TGTGCCAGCCGTTCGAGGAGCGATACGCAGTATTTT
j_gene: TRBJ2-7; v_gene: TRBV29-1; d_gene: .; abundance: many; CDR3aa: CSVNEQYF; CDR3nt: TGCAGCGTTAACGAGCAGTACTTC
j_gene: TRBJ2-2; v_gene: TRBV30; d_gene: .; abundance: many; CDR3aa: CAWSVRTGELFF; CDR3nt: TGTGCCTGGAGTGTACGGACCGGGGAGCTGTTTTTT
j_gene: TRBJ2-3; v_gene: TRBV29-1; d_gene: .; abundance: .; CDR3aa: CSVPTVGTTDTQYF; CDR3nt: TGCAGCGTTCCGACTGTTGGGACGACAGATACGCAGTATTTT
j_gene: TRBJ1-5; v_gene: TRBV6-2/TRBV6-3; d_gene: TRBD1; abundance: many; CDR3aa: CASSYLRDRSGNQPQHF; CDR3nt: TGTGCCAGCAGTTACCTCCGGGACAGAAGTGGCAATCAGCCCCAGCATTTT
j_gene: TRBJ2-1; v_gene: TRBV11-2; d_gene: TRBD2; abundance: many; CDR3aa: CASSFGTSAFYNEQFF; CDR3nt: TGTGCCAGCAGCTTCGGGACTAGCGCTTTCTACAATGAGCAGTTCTTC
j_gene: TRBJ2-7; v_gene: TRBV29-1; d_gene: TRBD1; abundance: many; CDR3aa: CSVETGPIEQYF; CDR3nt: TGCAGCGTTGAGACAGGGCCTATAGAGCAGTACTTC
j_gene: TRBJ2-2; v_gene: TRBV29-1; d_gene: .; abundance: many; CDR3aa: CSVDPRNTGELFF; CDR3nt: TGCAGCGTTGACCCTCGGAACACCGGGGAGCTGTTTTTT
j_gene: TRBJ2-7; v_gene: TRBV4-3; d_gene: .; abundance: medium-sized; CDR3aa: CASSQELEGAPYEQYF; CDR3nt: TGCGCCAGCAGCCAAGAGTTAGAGGGAGCCCCCTACGAGCAGTACTTC
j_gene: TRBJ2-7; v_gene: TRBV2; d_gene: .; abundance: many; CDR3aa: CASSGQGTFPYEQYF; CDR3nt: TGTGCCAGCAGTGGACAAGGGACTTTTCCCTACGAGCAGTACTTC
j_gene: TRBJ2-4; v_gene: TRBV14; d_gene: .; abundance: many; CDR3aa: CASSQVGPGVAKNIQYF; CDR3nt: TGTGCCAGCAGCCAAGTCGGGCCGGGGGTGGCCAAAAACATTCAGTACTTC
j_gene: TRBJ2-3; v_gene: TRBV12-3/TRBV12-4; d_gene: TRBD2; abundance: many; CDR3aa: CASSPLRLARTDTQYF; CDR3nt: TGTGCCAGCAGTCCCCTCAGACTAGCAAGGACAGATACGCAGTATTTT
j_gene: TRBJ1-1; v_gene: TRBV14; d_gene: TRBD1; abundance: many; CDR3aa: CASSPKWGTARQAFF; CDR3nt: TGTGCCAGCAGCCCGAAGTGGGGGACAGCGCGGCAAGCTTTCTTT
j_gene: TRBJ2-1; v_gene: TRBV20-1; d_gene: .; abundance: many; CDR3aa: CSAREDPGAEQFF; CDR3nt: TGCAGTGCTAGAGAAGACCCGGGGGCAGAGCAGTTCTTC
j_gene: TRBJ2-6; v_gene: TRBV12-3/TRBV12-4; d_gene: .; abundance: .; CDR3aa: CASRNSGANVLTF; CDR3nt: TGTGCCAGCAGAAACTCTGGGGCCAACGTCCTGACTTTC
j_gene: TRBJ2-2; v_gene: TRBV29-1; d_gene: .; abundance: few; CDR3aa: CSVGQGTGELFF; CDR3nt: TGCAGCGTTGGGCAGGGGACCGGGGAGCTGTTTTTT
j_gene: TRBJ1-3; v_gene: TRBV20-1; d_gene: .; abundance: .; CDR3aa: CSARAGASSGNTIYF; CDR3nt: TGCAGTGCTAGAGCCGGGGCTAGCTCTGGAAACACCATATATTTT
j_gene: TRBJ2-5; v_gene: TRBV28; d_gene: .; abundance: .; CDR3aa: CASSRTVKETQYF; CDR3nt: TGTGCCAGCAGTCGGACCGTAAAAGAGACCCAGTACTTC
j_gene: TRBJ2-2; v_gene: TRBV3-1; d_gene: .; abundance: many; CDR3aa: CASRQGQNTGELFF; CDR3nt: TGTGCCAGCAGGCAAGGACAGAACACCGGGGAGCTGTTTTTT
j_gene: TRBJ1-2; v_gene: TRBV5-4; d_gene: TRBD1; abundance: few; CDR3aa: CASSFGQANYGYTF; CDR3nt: TGTGCCAGCAGTTTCGGACAGGCTAACTATGGCTACACCTTC
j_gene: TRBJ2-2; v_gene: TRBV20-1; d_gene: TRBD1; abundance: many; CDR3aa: CSAINNRGVTGELFF; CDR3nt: TGCAGTGCAATAAATAACAGGGGCGTAACCGGGGAGCTGTTTTTT
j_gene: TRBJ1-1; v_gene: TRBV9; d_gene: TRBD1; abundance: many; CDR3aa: CASSVAGGGTEAFF; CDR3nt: TGTGCCAGCAGCGTTGCAGGGGGCGGGACTGAAGCTTTCTTT
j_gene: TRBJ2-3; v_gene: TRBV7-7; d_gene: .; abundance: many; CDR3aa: CASSFRLADTQYF; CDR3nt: TGTGCTAGCAGCTTCAGGCTCGCAGATACGCAGTATTTT
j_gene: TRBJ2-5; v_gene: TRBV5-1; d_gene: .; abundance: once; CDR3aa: CASSLVKAGETQYF; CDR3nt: TGCGCCAGCAGCTTGGTCAAGGCAGGGGAGACCCAGTACTTC
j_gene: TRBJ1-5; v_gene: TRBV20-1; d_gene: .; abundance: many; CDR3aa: CSARDPMEGRGQPQHF; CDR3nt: TGCAGTGCTAGAGATCCTATGGAGGGGCGCGGTCAGCCCCAGCATTTT
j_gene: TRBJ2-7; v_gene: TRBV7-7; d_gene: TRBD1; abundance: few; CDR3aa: CASSPTPGQTVEQYF; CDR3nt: TGTGCTAGCAGCCCAACGCCGGGACAGACGGTCGAGCAGTACTTC
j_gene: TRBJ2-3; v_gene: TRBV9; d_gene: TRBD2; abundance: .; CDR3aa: CASSVGGGLAETTDTQYF; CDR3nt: TGTGCCAGCAGCGTAGGGGGCGGACTAGCGGAAACCACAGATACGCAGTATTTT
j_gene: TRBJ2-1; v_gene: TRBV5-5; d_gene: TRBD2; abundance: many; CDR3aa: CASSLILAGGPGYNEQFF; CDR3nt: TGTGCCAGCAGCTTGATTCTAGCGGGAGGGCCGGGGTACAATGAGCAGTTCTTC
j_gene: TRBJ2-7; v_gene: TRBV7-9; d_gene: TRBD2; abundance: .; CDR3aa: CASSLTSGYEQYF; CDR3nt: TGTGCCAGCAGCTTAACTAGCGGATACGAGCAGTACTTC
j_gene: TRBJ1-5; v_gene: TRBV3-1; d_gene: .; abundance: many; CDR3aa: CASSQGGAGNQPQHF; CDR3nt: TGTGCCAGCAGCCAAGGGGGAGCGGGCAATCAGCCCCAGCATTTT